This TCR beta chain was profiled in a study of blood T cell repertoires in COVID-19. Background on the study: Acute-phase and convalescent COVID-19 samples originated in the United States, Italy and Spain. Sources were T cells, B-cell-depleted T cells, or PBMCs; the material itself was cDNA or gDNA.

The CDR3 spans 13 residues. Germline CDR1 LNHDA, CDR2 SQIVND (reference sequence). The ends were cut back, 5 bases at V and 6 bases at J, with 11 bases in the middle. The study assigned cohorts using participant-reported clinical history. Profiling relied on immunoSEQ multiplex PCR, and the TCRdb table lists in-frame clones only, not all of them. The sample has about 270,000 clones; over 80% are singletons. The rearrangement links TRBV19 to TRBJ1-5; D not resolved. The sequence was obtained from a woman aged 25 to 39 with acute COVID-19. The sample was PBMCs or T cells enriched from blood (not recorded which). CDR3 sequence: CASSGRRAQPQHF. The CDR3 DNA sequence: TGTGCCAGTAGTGGACGGAGGGCTCAGCCCCAGCATTTT.